This TCR beta chain was observed in a study of T cell responses to AZD1222 COVID-19 vaccine. Study-wide results and caveats: Donors were mostly white British, more females; clonal diversity possibly underestimated. Samples come after the peak T cell response, not at day 14. Baseline testing showed seropositivity in only a handful of AZD1222 recipients. Following two doses of AZD1222, Spike-specific TCR breadth and depth rose.

With respect to this clone: The antigen remains undetermined.

CDR1 is SGHDT, CDR2 YYEEEE, per germline. CDR3 length equals 16 residues. V was clipped by 1 base and J by 1 base, with 14 bases between them. Clones were read by immunoSEQ multiplex PCR, and TCRdb kept only the in-frame ones, dropping some. In the table there are about 140,000 clones, about 89% of which are singletons. Here the sequenced sample was peripheral blood, taken 28 days after the second dose of the MenACWY control vaccine. The receptor's source is an adult who received the MenACWY meningococcal vaccine as a control. The chain employs TRBV5-6 and TRBJ2-5; D possibly corresponds to TRBD1 (5 bases). In DNA form, the CDR3 reads TGTGCCAGCAGCTTGAAAGTCAGGGATGGCCAAGAGACCCAGTACTTC. This encodes CASSLKVRDGQETQYF.